The 9 T cell receptor beta chains presented below share a single source sample, sequenced in a study of T-cell memory formation after mild COVID-19. MiXCR, applied by TCRdb to the 5' RACE reads, yields one record per CDR3 protein. The sample yields 360,000 or so distinct CDR3 sequences, around 28% seen once. Source material: PBMCs or a T cell subset sorted from them (not recorded which). The receptors here all came from an adult woman who had mild COVID-19 (a few samples of this study predate the infection). Cell type and time point are not known.

The chain has TRBV20-1 and TRBJ1-2; D is unresolved. The germline gives CDR1 DFQATT, CDR2 SNEGSKA (reference sequence). CDR3 length: 16 amino acids. Trimming removed 3 bases from V and 1 base from J, with 18 bases in between. CDR3 DNA sequence: TGCAGTGCTAGTCGTGGACCAGGCGCGCGTAACTATGGCTACACCTTC. It encodes CSASRGPGARNYGYTF.

The chain uses TRBV18 and TRBJ2-7, with 11 bases identical to TRBD1. This CDR3 has 18 amino acids. CDR1 and CDR2 (germline): KGHSH, LQKENI. V shed 3 bases, J shed 2 bases, and the junction held 12 bases outside the gene matches. CDR3 sequence reads: CASSPRTGTGGTPYEQYF. CDR3 nucleotides: TGTGCCAGCTCACCGCGTACCGGGACAGGGGGGACCCCCTACGAGCAGTACTTC.

The V call is TRBV4-1, the J call TRBJ2-7, with 7 positions matching TRBD1. The CDR3 has 16 residues. V dropped 3 bases and J dropped 5; count of bases not matched to a gene: 13. Germline CDR1 reads MGHRA; CDR2 reads YSYEKL. The CDR3 nucleotides are TGCGCCAGCAGCCACCCTTCGGGGACAGCCGACAACGAGCAGTACTTC. Protein: CASSHPSGTADNEQYF.

The chain carries TRBV7-2 and TRBJ2-2, with TRBD2 matching 8 bases. CDR1 and CDR2 (germline): SGHTA, FQGNSA. V shed 2 bases and J 1 base; nucleotides not matched to a gene: 6. The CDR3 is 17 residues long. CDR3 amino acids: CASSLWGAGVNTGELFF. For the CDR3, the DNA is TGTGCCAGCAGCTTATGGGGAGCGGGGGTGAACACCGGGGAGCTGTTTTTT.

The chain recombines TRBV5-6 with TRBJ1-2, with D perhaps matching TRBD1 (6 bases). This CDR3 contains 11 residues. CDR1 and CDR2 (germline): SGHDT, YYEEEE. V was trimmed by 10 bases and J by 5 bases, leaving 12 bases between them. CDR3 sequence (DNA): TGTGCCTCACGGGGGGCTTATGGCTACACCTTC. Its protein is CASRGAYGYTF.

This chain uses TRBV29-1 with TRBJ2-4, with 10 bases matching TRBD2. Trimming cost V 6 bases and J 6 bases; bases outside gene matches: 11. CDR1 and CDR2 (germline): SQVTM, ANQGSEA. The CDR3 consists of 15 residues. Written as DNA, the CDR3 is TGCAGCGTGCGAGCGGGGGGGAGTTCTAGAAACATTCAGTACTTC. Amino acids: CSVRAGGSSRNIQYF.

The chain combines TRBV2 with TRBJ2-1; the D gene is possibly TRBD2 (5 bases). V dropped 6 bases and J dropped 10 bases, with 13 bases sitting between them. CDR3 length: 12 amino acids. Germline values: CDR1 SNHLY, CDR2 FYNNEI. CDR3 in amino acids: CASRSDSAEQFF. The CDR3 nucleotides are TGTGCCAGCAGGTCGGACTCCGCGGAGCAGTTCTTC.

This clonotype was picked up a small number of times. The chain links TRBV5-1 to TRBJ2-7; no definite D call. Trimming cost V 1 base and J 2 bases, with 10 bases left between them. In germline, CDR1 is SGHRS, CDR2 YFSETQ. The CDR3 is 14 residues long. The CDR3 loop reads CASSLSGAPYEQYF. CDR3 in DNA: TGCGCCAGCAGCTTGTCCGGTGCCCCCTACGAGCAGTACTTC.

CDR3 protein: CASSLDGTGDLEETQYF. The CDR3, as DNA: TGCGCCAGCAGCTTGGACGGGACAGGGGATTTGGAAGAGACCCAGTACTTC. This chain uses TRBV5-1 with TRBJ2-5; TRBD1 aligns across 10 bases. Trimming took 0 bases from V and 3 from J; bases not matched to a gene: 8. Germline values: CDR1 SGHRS, CDR2 YFSETQ. The CDR3 is 17 amino acids.